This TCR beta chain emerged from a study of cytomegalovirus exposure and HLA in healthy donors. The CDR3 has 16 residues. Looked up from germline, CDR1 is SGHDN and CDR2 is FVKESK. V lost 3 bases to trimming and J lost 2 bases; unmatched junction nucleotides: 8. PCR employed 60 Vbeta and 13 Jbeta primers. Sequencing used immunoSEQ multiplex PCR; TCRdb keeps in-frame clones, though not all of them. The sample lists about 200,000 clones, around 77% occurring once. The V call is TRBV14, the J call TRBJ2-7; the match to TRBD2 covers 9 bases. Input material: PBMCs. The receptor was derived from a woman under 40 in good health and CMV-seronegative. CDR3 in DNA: TGTGCCAGCAGCCAGGTCGGCGCTAGCGGGGCCTACGAGCAGTACTTC. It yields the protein CASSQVGASGAYEQYF.